These T cell receptor beta chains were read from a single sample in a study of human T cells and chemical hapten exposure. From the RACE reads, TCRdb called clonotypes with MiXCR, one entry per CDR3 protein. The sample lists tens of thousands of distinct CDR3 sequences, more than 9.5% occurring once. This sample comprised whole blood, obtained in connection with sensitization to the hapten diphenylcyclopropenone (DPC). The receptors originated from a woman aged 50 to 60 with alopecia areata. Some clones in this sample may be carry-over from other donors' samples. Both conserved end residues are part of each CDR3. A D gene is named only where the DNA matches it firmly. The listing skips clone size in some rows; elsewhere it reads once, few, many or a size class.

length: 14
V: TRBV28
D: .
size: .
J: TRBJ1-2
DNA: TGTGCCAGCATTCCTGACATTCGTCTTAGAGGCTACACCTTC
CDR3: CASIPDIRLRGYTF

length: 14
V: TRBV7-2
D: .
size: many
J: TRBJ1-3
DNA: TGTGCCAGCAGCTTAGCGTGGCAGGGGAACACCATATATTTT
CDR3: CASSLAWQGNTIYF

length: 14
V: TRBV4-1
D: TRBD2
size: .
J: TRBJ2-1
DNA: TGCGCCAGCAGCCTGGGACTATGCTACAATGAGCAGTTCTTC
CDR3: CASSLGLCYNEQFF

length: 17
V: TRBV4-1
D: TRBD2
size: .
J: TRBJ2-1
DNA: TGCGCCAGCAGCCAACGCCCCGGGACTAGCGGGAGAAGTGAGCAGTTCTTC
CDR3: CASSQRPGTSGRSEQFF

length: 13
V: TRBV28
D: .
size: .
J: TRBJ2-1
DNA: TGTGCCAGCAGCGGCTTCTCCTACAATGAGCAGTTCTTC
CDR3: CASSGFSYNEQFF

length: 14
V: TRBV29-1
D: TRBD1
size: .
J: TRBJ2-7
DNA: TGCAGCGTTGATGGTTACAGGGGAAAGGACGAGCAGTACTTC
CDR3: CSVDGYRGKDEQYF

length: 15
V: TRBV27
D: .
size: many
J: TRBJ1-4
DNA: TGTGCCAGCAGCCCCGTTCAGGGATCTCCTGAAAAACTGTTTTTT
CDR3: CASSPVQGSPEKLFF

length: 15
V: TRBV6-5
D: .
size: few
J: TRBJ1-6
DNA: TGTGCCAGCAGTCCCTCCCGATTATATAATTCACCCCTCCACTTT
CDR3: CASSPSRLYNSPLHF

length: 16
V: TRBV11-2
D: .
size: many
J: TRBJ2-1
DNA: TGTGCCAGCAGCTTAGGGGGGGAGAGCTCCTACAATGAGCAGTTCTTC
CDR3: CASSLGGESSYNEQFF

length: 14
V: TRBV28
D: TRBD1
size: few
J: TRBJ1-6
DNA: TGTGCCAGCAGTTCCCACAGGGGGCAATCATCCCTCCACTTT
CDR3: CASSSHRGQSSLHF

length: 12
V: TRBV20-1
D: .
size: few
J: TRBJ2-3
DNA: TGCAGTGCTGGACGGTACACAGATACGCAGTATTTT
CDR3: CSAGRYTDTQYF

length: 14
V: TRBV3-1
D: .
size: .
J: TRBJ2-1
DNA: TGTGCCAGCAGCCAACTAGCAAGGCCCAATGAGCAGTTCTTC
CDR3: CASSQLARPNEQFF

length: 13
V: TRBV13
D: .
size: .
J: TRBJ2-5
DNA: TGTGCCAGCAGCTTAGTCGCGGAAGAGACCCAGTACTTC
CDR3: CASSLVAEETQYF

length: 18
V: TRBV3-1
D: TRBD1
size: many
J: TRBJ2-5
DNA: TGTGCCAGCAGCCAAGGAGTTGGACAGGGACAGTACCAAGAGACCCAGTACTTC
CDR3: CASSQGVGQGQYQETQYF

length: 15
V: TRBV12-3/TRBV12-4
D: TRBD1
size: many
J: TRBJ2-7
DNA: TGTGCCAGCAGCCCACCGGACAGGGGATGGGACGAGCAGTACTTC
CDR3: CASSPPDRGWDEQYF

length: 14
V: TRBV6-5
D: TRBD1
size: few
J: TRBJ1-2
DNA: TGTGCCAGCAGTTACGGGACAGGGGGTGCTGGCTACACCTTC
CDR3: CASSYGTGGAGYTF

length: 15
V: TRBV6-5
D: .
size: .
J: TRBJ2-1
DNA: TGTGCCAGCAGTTACTCGAAGATAGGTTACAATGAGCAGTTCTTC
CDR3: CASSYSKIGYNEQFF

length: 19
V: TRBV12-3/TRBV12-4
D: .
size: few
J: TRBJ2-3
DNA: TGTGCCAGCAGTTCCCCCCTGGGCAACTCCCCTTCTAGCACAGATACGCAGTATTTT
CDR3: CASSSPLGNSPSSTDTQYF

length: 14
V: TRBV7-2
D: .
size: many
J: TRBJ2-3
DNA: TGTGCCAGCAGCTTAGCGGGCAGCGGAGATACGCAGTATTTT
CDR3: CASSLAGSGDTQYF

length: 15
V: TRBV5-5
D: TRBD2
size: few
J: TRBJ2-7
DNA: TGTGCCAGCAGCTTGGACGCTAGCGGATTTTACGAGCAGTACTTC
CDR3: CASSLDASGFYEQYF

length: 13
V: TRBV12-5
D: .
size: many
J: TRBJ1-2
DNA: TGTGCTAGTGCTTCCCGGGTAGAACTGGGCTACACCTTC
CDR3: CASASRVELGYTF

length: 14
V: TRBV20-1
D: TRBD2
size: many
J: TRBJ2-1
DNA: TGCAGTGCTCCACGGGAGGGCTCCTACAATGAGCAGTTCTTC
CDR3: CSAPREGSYNEQFF

length: 12
V: TRBV20-1
D: TRBD1
size: few
J: TRBJ2-5
DNA: TGCAGTGCCGCCCGACAGGGTGAGACCCAGTACTTC
CDR3: CSAARQGETQYF